A single sample is the source of the 26 T cell receptor beta chains below, sequenced in a study of shared clonotypes between healthy human individuals (TCRdb year 2020). Libraries came from the immunoSEQ multiplex PCR assay. Sourced from immuneACCESS, this table was stored by TCRdb with only in-frame sequences that have V and J called. A share of the clones is absent; for the studies checked, an unresolved V gene accounts for under half, and the remainder has no known explanation. The sample yields 730,000 or so clones; 72% were counted once. The leading ten clones occupy approximately 1.8% of the sample. Specimen: memory CD4+ T cells sorted from blood. The cell subset or site label corresponds to: CD45RA-negative fraction. The receptors here all came from a woman aged 25 to 39 in good health.

This chain uses TRBV28 with TRBJ2-3; TRBD1 matches at 9 bases. The CDR3 extends over 16 amino acids. J lost 6 bases, V lost 5 bases, and 12 bases had no gene match. Germline CDR1 reads MDHEN; CDR2 reads SYDVKM. This chain's CDR3 is CASSMSGTGRFDTQYF. CDR3 in DNA: TGTGCCAGCAGTATGTCCGGGACAGGGCGTTTTGATACGCAGTATTTT.

This clone occurred a few times. The J gene is TRBJ1-5, the V gene TRBV7-2; unclear D gene. Germline-derived CDR1 and CDR2 are SGHTA and FQGNSA. This CDR3 has 13 amino acids. V lost 4 bases and J 9 bases, leaving 13 bases between the germline ends. This chain's CDR3 is CASSSGDVRPQHF. For the CDR3, the DNA is TGTGCCAGCAGCTCGGGAGATGTTAGGCCCCAGCATTTT.

The chain carries TRBV11-1 and TRBJ1-1; D remains unclear. The CDR3 is made up of 13 amino acids. Deletions cut 3 bases from V and 1 base from J, with 6 bases between. Germline CDR1 reads SGHAT; CDR2 reads FQDESV (reference sequence). This CDR3 is CASSFTSNTEAFF. CDR3 coding DNA: TGTGCCAGCAGCTTTACGTCGAACACTGAAGCTTTCTTT.

This chain connects TRBV27 to TRBJ1-5; weak D call: TRBD1 (5 bases). This CDR3 comprises 14 residues. The V gene's germline CDR1 is MNHEY and CDR2 SMNVEV (reference sequence). V dropped 3 bases and J dropped 3 bases, with 9 bases sitting between them. In DNA form, the CDR3 reads TGTGCCAGCAGTTTCGCAGGGCCCAATCAGCCCCAGCATTTT. Protein sequence: CASSFAGPNQPQHF.

The rearrangement links TRBV7-9 to TRBJ1-1; no reliable D call. From germline, CDR1 is SEHNR and CDR2 FQNEAQ (reference sequence). This CDR3 comprises 15 residues. The V gene lost 5 bases and the J gene lost 0 bases, with 13 bases spanning the gap. DNA of the CDR3: TGTGCCAGCAGCGGGATTCAGCTAATGAACACTGAAGCTTTCTTT. It encodes CASSGIQLMNTEAFF.

On this clone itself: This CDR3 is also generated by other DNA sequences in the sample. J is TRBJ2-7 and V is TRBV28; tentative D call: TRBD1 (6 bases). This CDR3 comprises 12 residues. Germline V lookup: CDR1 MDHEN, CDR2 SYDVKM. Trimming pared 6 bases from V and 4 bases from J, leaving 10 bases between. The CDR3 coding sequence is TGTGCCAGCAGGGACAGCCTTTACGAGCAGTACTTC. Translated: CASRDSLYEQYF.

The rearrangement joins TRBV6-5 to TRBJ2-5; D may be TRBD1 or TRBD2 (5 bases each). This CDR3 comprises 13 residues. V was trimmed by 6 bases and J by 4 bases, leaving 12 bases between them. Germline CDR1 reads MNHEY; CDR2 reads SVGAGI. CDR3 bases: TGTGCCAGCAGGGGGCAGGGAGCAGAGACCCAGTACTTC. This gives the protein CASRGQGAETQYF.

The chain has TRBV11-2 and TRBJ2-2, with 8 bases fitting TRBD1. V was clipped by 3 bases and J by 4 bases; unmatched bases: 1. The CDR3 loop spans 14 amino acids. Germline lookup yields CDR1 SGHAT and CDR2 FQNNGV. The CDR3 reads CASSLDRVTGELFF. The CDR3 DNA reads as TGTGCCAGCAGCTTGGACAGGGTCACCGGGGAGCTGTTTTTT.

The chain recombines TRBV19 with TRBJ1-5; no reliable D call. The V and J ends lost 3 bases and 6 bases respectively, with 6 bases between them. Germline V gene data show CDR1 as LNHDA and CDR2 as SQIVND (reference sequence). CDR3 size: 12 residues. Written as DNA, the CDR3 is TGTGCCAGTAGTATTCAGATTCAGCCCCAGCATTTT. It specifies CASSIQIQPQHF.

The chain is built from TRBV10-3 and TRBJ2-6, with D hard to call. This CDR3 is 14 amino acids long. Germline V gene sequence: CDR1 ENHRY, CDR2 SYGVKD. Trimming took 3 bases from V and 0 from J, leaving 3 bases between them. The CDR3 DNA sequence: TGTGCCATCAGTGAAAACTCTGGGGCCAACGTCCTGACTTTC. This gives the protein CAISENSGANVLTF.

This clone was seen more than once but under ten times. The same CDR3 can be traced to other DNA sequences in this sample. The V gene is TRBV6-6, the J gene TRBJ2-3; D gene ambiguous. CDR1 and CDR2 from the germline V gene are MNHNY and SVGAGI (reference sequence). The CDR3 is 14 residues long. Trimming took 2 bases from V and 2 from J, leaving 8 bases between them. CDR3 sequence: CASSYGRSTDTQYF. CDR3 coding DNA: TGTGCCAGCAGTTACGGGCGGTCCACAGATACGCAGTATTTT.

J is TRBJ2-7 and V is TRBV5-1; the match to TRBD1 covers 9 bases. V shed 3 bases, J shed 6 bases, and the junction held 10 bases outside the gene matches. Germline V gene sequence: CDR1 SGHRS, CDR2 YFSETQ. The CDR3 covers 15 residues. The CDR3 DNA follows: TGCGCCAGCAGCTCCCGGACAGGGGCTATAGGCGAGCAGTACTTC. Translated: CASSSRTGAIGEQYF.

The chain couples TRBV27 to TRBJ2-7; D possibly corresponds to TRBD2 (6 bases). Germline V CDR1 and CDR2: MNHEY, SMNVEV (reference sequence). The ends were cut back, 6 bases at V and 4 bases at J, with 19 bases in the middle. There are 15 residues in the CDR3. This CDR3 is CASSSWGRGRYEQYF. DNA of the CDR3: TGTGCCAGCAGCTCCTGGGGACGGGGGAGGTACGAGCAGTACTTC.

CDR3 coding DNA: TGTGCCAGCAGCCAGGACAGTCCGAACACCGGGGAGCTGTTTTTT. Translating it yields CASSQDSPNTGELFF. The chain links TRBV7-7 to TRBJ2-2; possible D gene TRBD1, 6 bases. This CDR3 has 15 residues. Trimming pared 5 bases from V and 0 bases from J, leaving 10 bases between. The germline V gene has CDR1 SSHAT and CDR2 FNYEAQ (reference sequence).

This chain's CDR3 is CASSPQDGGYTF. DNA for the CDR3: TGTGCCAGCTCACCACAGGATGGCGGCTACACCTTC. The chain couples TRBV18 to TRBJ1-2; no clear D. The germline V gene encodes CDR1 KGHSH and CDR2 LQKENI. Between the trimmed V and J ends, which lost 1 base and 8 bases, there was a span of 8 bases. This CDR3 spans 12 amino acids. The entire variable domain, with the rest obtained from reference TRBV18 and TRBJ1-2, is as follows: NAGVMQNPRHLVRRRGQEARLRCSPMKGHSHVYWYRQLPEEGLKFMVYLQKENIIDESGMPKERFSAEFPKEGPSILRIQQVVRGDSAAYFCASSPQDGGYTFGSGTRLTVV.

This sequence joins TRBV4-1 and TRBJ2-2; 13 bases are a match to TRBD2. CDR1 is MGHRA, CDR2 YSYEKL, per germline. V shed 3 bases and J 8 bases; nucleotides not matched to a gene: 15. The CDR3 covers 19 residues. The CDR3 sequence: CASSHGHGTSGTSGGELFF. CDR3 nucleotides: TGCGCCAGCAGCCATGGCCACGGGACTAGCGGGACCTCCGGAGGGGAGCTGTTTTTT.

CDR3 sequence reads: CSVEGENTFQVPHGYTF. The DNA for the CDR3 is TGCAGCGTTGAGGGGGAAAATACATTTCAGGTCCCTCATGGCTACACCTTC. The chain is built from TRBV29-1 and TRBJ1-2, with TRBD1 as a possible D gene (5 bases). CDR3 length equals 17 residues. Trimming removed 3 bases at V and 6 bases at J, with 26 bases between. The germline CDR1 and CDR2 sequences are SQVTM and ANQGSEA.

This clone was seen only a few times. The chain employs TRBV25-1 and TRBJ2-1; perhaps D is TRBD1 or TRBD2 (5 bases each). Germline assignment: CDR1 MGHDK and CDR2 SYGVNS. V was cut by 4 bases and J by 6 bases, with 13 bases left in between. The CDR3 runs 14 residues. CDR3 DNA: TGTGCCAGCAGTGCCGACAGAGAGGGCAATGAGCAGTTCTTC. It encodes CASSADREGNEQFF.

V usage is TRBV7-7 and J usage is TRBJ2-1; a weak D match, TRBD2 (5 bases). V gave up 2 bases and J gave up 10 bases, with 21 bases separating them. This CDR3 has 16 amino acids. Germline loops: CDR1 SSHAT, CDR2 FNYEAQ (reference sequence). CDR3 nucleotides: TGTGCCAGCAGCTTAACCTGGATAGCCGATTCGGGAGAGCAGTTCTTC. It codes for CASSLTWIADSGEQFF.

The chain joins TRBV5-1 to TRBJ2-5; tentatively, D is TRBD2 (5 bases). The germline V gene encodes CDR1 SGHRS and CDR2 YFSETQ. The CDR3 contains 13 residues. With 4 bases removed from V and 4 bases from J, the gap between germline ends came to 11 bases. CDR3 DNA sequence: TGCGCCAGCAGCCCCACGGCGGGAGAGACCCAGTACTTC. Its translation is CASSPTAGETQYF.

This chain uses TRBV7-2 with TRBJ2-5; D unclear. V lost 5 bases and J 6 bases, leaving 16 bases between the germline ends. Germline CDR1 and CDR2: SGHTA and FQGNSA. The CDR3 runs 14 residues. The CDR3 is CASSPILEVKTQYF. The CDR3 DNA sequence: TGTGCCAGCAGCCCCATTCTCGAGGTAAAGACCCAGTACTTC.

V gene TRBV18 combines with J gene TRBJ2-7, with TRBD2 matching 11 bases. Germline V CDR1 and CDR2: KGHSH, LQKENI. CDR3 length equals 15 residues. V lost 3 bases, J lost 3 bases, and 4 bases stayed unmatched. The CDR3 region is CASSPGTSGNYEQYF. As DNA, the CDR3 is TGTGCCAGCTCACCGGGGACTAGCGGTAACTACGAGCAGTACTTC.

Only one count was recorded for this clone. This chain joins TRBV19 and TRBJ2-5; 7 bases line up with TRBD1. Germline V gene sequence: CDR1 LNHDA, CDR2 SQIVND (reference sequence). The CDR3 is 14 amino acids. The V segment lost 10 bases and the J segment 1 base; nucleotides outside the gene matches: 9. This CDR3 reads CATREGTAQETQYF. The CDR3 DNA reads as TGTGCCACTAGGGAAGGGACAGCCCAAGAGACCCAGTACTTC.

The chain has TRBV27 and TRBJ1-5, with 7 bases lining up with TRBD1. The germline V gene has CDR1 MNHEY and CDR2 SMNVEV (reference sequence). CDR3 size: 14 residues. V shed 5 bases and J 4 bases; nucleotides not matched to a gene: 5. CDR3 nucleotides: TGTGCCAGCAGTCCGACAGGGAGGAATCAGCCCCAGCATTTT. Protein product: CASSPTGRNQPQHF.

The chain links TRBV28 to TRBJ1-4; TRBD1 matches 7 bases. The CDR3 contains 14 residues. The germline V gene has CDR1 MDHEN and CDR2 SYDVKM. After removal of 5 bases from V and 8 bases from J, the junction contained 8 bases not matched to a gene. CDR3: CASSNRGFEEKLFF. CDR3 nucleotides: TGTGCCAGCAGTAACAGGGGTTTCGAGGAAAAACTGTTTTTT.

Regarding this clone: This may come from a read error, since a much larger clone is one base off. The same CDR3 arises from other DNA sequences in this sample as well. The chain has TRBV2 and TRBJ2-7, with D tentatively TRBD1 (5 bases). From germline, CDR1 is SNHLY and CDR2 FYNNEI. The CDR3 is made up of 14 amino acids. V gave up 2 bases and J gave up 3 bases, with 11 bases separating them. The CDR3, as DNA: TGTGCCAGCAGTGAAAGGGGCTCGAACTACGAGCAGTACTTC. Protein sequence: CASSERGSNYEQYF.